The clone carrying this TCR beta chain was observed at least ten times. Its antigen is undetermined. The authors prepared the TCRbeta library with unique molecular identifiers. TCRdb reprocessed the PCR reads with MiXCR, giving one entry per CDR3 protein. The sample consists of around 100,000 distinct CDR3 sequences, approximately 5.4% of them appearing once. V lost 1 base and J 5 bases, leaving 8 bases between the germline ends. In germline, CDR1 is SEHNR, CDR2 FQNEAQ (reference sequence). CDR3 size: 13 residues. The data were taken from a study of T-cell reconstitution after alpha-beta-depleted transplantation in children. Study-level findings and limits: After transplant, at about two months, alpha-beta T cells were reportedly derived from several hundred expanded graft clones. T-cell numbers and diversity, one year after transplant, stemmed largely from T cells that were newly produced.

V usage is TRBV7-9 and J usage is TRBJ2-5, with D unresolved. The receptor's source is a female patient aged 2 to 10 who had a stem cell transplant for Fanconi anemia, so the T cells may come from the graft donor. The sample here was PBMCs, mostly from graft donor cells, taken 60 days after TCRalphabeta/CD19-depleted stem cell transplant. The CDR3 DNA reads TGTGCCAGCAGCTTAGTATCTGGGGAGACCCAGTACTTC. Encoded protein: CASSLVSGETQYF.